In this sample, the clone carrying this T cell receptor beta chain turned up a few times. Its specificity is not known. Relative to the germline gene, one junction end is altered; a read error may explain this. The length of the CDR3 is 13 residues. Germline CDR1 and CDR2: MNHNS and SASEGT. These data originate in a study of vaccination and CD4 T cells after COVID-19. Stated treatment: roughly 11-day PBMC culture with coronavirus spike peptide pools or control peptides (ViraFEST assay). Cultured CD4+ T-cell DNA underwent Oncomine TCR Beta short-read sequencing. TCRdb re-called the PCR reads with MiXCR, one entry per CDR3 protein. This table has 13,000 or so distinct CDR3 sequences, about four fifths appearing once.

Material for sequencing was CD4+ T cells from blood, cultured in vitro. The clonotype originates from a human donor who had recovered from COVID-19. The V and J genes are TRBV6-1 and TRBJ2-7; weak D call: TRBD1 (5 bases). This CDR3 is CASSEALATATYF. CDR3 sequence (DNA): TGTGCCAGCAGTGAAGCGCTGGCGACAGCGACTTATTTC.